The T cell receptor (beta chain) under discussion was sequenced for a study of shared clonotypes between healthy human individuals. Turning to the study itself: There were three CD4 naive, three CD4 memory, two CD8 naive and one CD8 memory plates per donor.

This CDR3 has 14 residues. Trimming stripped 6 bases from V and 2 bases from J, with 12 bases between. Germline V gene data show CDR1 as SGDLS and CDR2 as YYNGEE. This clone has only a few counts. The repertoire was sequenced with immunoSEQ multiplex PCR; TCRdb's copy has only in-frame clones and lacks some. This sample has some 240,000 clones, with 65% found just once. This sequence was found in a man younger than 45 in good health. The chain combines TRBV9 with TRBJ2-1; D may be TRBD2 (6 bases). The sequencing input was memory CD4+ T cells sorted from blood. The sample's subset: CD45RA-negative fraction. CDR3 sequence: CASNGGFTYNEQFF. The CDR3 DNA reads as TGTGCCAGCAACGGGGGTTTCACCTACAATGAGCAGTTCTTC. Filled out from reference TRBV9 and TRBJ2-1, the complete variable domain reads DSGVTQTPKHLITATGQRVTLRCSPRSGDLSVYWYQQSLDQGLQFLIQYYNGEERAKGNILERFSAQQFPDLHSELNLSSLELGDSALYFCASNGGFTYNEQFFGPGTRLTVL.